Listed below are T cell receptor beta chains from one sample, sequenced in a study of T cells in Graves' hyperthyroidism and ophthalmopathy. TCRdb reprocessed the multiplex PCR reads with MiXCR, giving one entry per CDR3 protein. The table shows around 540,000 distinct CDR3 sequences, with about 45% occurring only once. Material: peripheral blood or thyroid tissue (not recorded which). The receptors come from a woman aged 18-29 years with Graves' hyperthyroidism. Both conserved end residues are part of each CDR3. A D gene is named only where the DNA matches it firmly.

d_call,v_call,j_call,cdr3_aa
TRBD1,TRBV7-4,TRBJ2-7,CASSYSNPGTGEQYF
-,TRBV7-9,TRBJ1-6,CASSLAVAGDSPLHF
TRBD1,TRBV7-2,TRBJ1-5,CASSLSGTGGLRSQPQHF
-,TRBV20-1,TRBJ1-3,CSARGQHHGNTIYF
-,TRBV12-5,TRBJ2-5,CASGLVGIQETQYF
TRBD1,TRBV20-1,TRBJ2-7,CSAGGPTGGTTGEQYF
TRBD2,TRBV29-1,TRBJ2-5,CSRIAGGGTQYF
TRBD1,TRBV10-3,TRBJ1-6,CAIRDRENSPLHF
-,TRBV24-1,TRBJ1-5,CATSDWTGPQHF
TRBD1,TRBV29-1,TRBJ2-5,CSVQQGDQETQYF
-,TRBV10-3,TRBJ1-1,CASTRGFNVEAFF
-,TRBV7-6,TRBJ1-5,CASSRGDGFPQHF
TRBD1,TRBV7-9,TRBJ2-2,CASSLQGAARTGELFF
TRBD2,TRBV7-8,TRBJ2-7,CASSLVLAGVTEQYF
-,TRBV20-1,TRBJ2-2,CSARERTGELFF
-,TRBV15,TRBJ1-1,CATRRPAAGTEAFF
-,TRBV4-1,TRBJ2-7,CASSQDVGSSYEQYF